Listed here are 17 T cell receptor beta chains from one sample, sequenced in a study of T cells in Graves' hyperthyroidism and ophthalmopathy. Using RNA transcripts as the source, TCR beta CDR3 regions were amplified. First-round RT-PCR targeting the TCR CDR3 was performed with the HTBI primer set. TCRdb re-derived calls from the multiplex PCR reads in MiXCR, one entry per CDR3 protein. The sample consists of a few hundred thousand distinct CDR3 sequences, over 15% of them appearing once. The sample consisted of blood. The receptors come from a young woman with Graves' hyperthyroidism.

This clonotype was observed at least ten times. This chain joins TRBV12-3 or TRBV12-4 and TRBJ2-7; no clear D. V was cut by 7 bases and J by 2 bases, with 15 bases left in between. The CDR3 has 14 residues. The CDR3: CASTLRQTPYEQYF. CDR3 in DNA: TGTGCCAGCACCCTCCGTCAAACACCCTACGAGCAGTACTTC.

V gene TRBV6-1 combines with J gene TRBJ2-4; tentatively, D is TRBD1 or TRBD2 (7 bases each). V was pared by 5 bases and J by 4 bases, with 18 bases between. Looked up from germline, CDR1 is MNHNS and CDR2 is SASEGT. The CDR3 totals 16 residues. The DNA for the CDR3 is TGTGCCAGCAGTACCAGGGGGGGAACTGGTAAAAACATTCAGTACTTC. Amino acids: CASSTRGGTGKNIQYF.

The chain uses TRBV6-1 and TRBJ1-5, with 8 bases identical to TRBD1. The germline V gene has CDR1 MNHNS and CDR2 SASEGT. J was trimmed by 5 bases and V by 11 bases; bases with no gene match: 2. The CDR3 length is 11 residues. CDR3 sequence (DNA): TGTGCCCCACAGGGGGATCAGCCCCAGCATTTT. Translating it yields CAPQGDQPQHF.

In its sample, this clonotype was seen many times. The chain has TRBV2 and TRBJ2-5; 13 positions agree with TRBD2. This CDR3 is 17 amino acids long. V shed 6 bases, J shed 5 bases, and the junction held 12 bases outside the gene matches. In germline, CDR1 is SNHLY, CDR2 FYNNEI. The CDR3 region has the DNA TGTGCCAGCAGCACGGGACTAGCGGGATTAGGGGAGGAGACCCAGTACTTC. Protein product: CASSTGLAGLGEETQYF. The full variable domain, rest sourced from reference TRBV2 and TRBJ2-5, is EPEVTQTPSHQVTQMGQEVILRCVPISNHLYFYWYRQILGQKVEFLVSFYNNEISEKSEIFDDQFSVERPDGSNFTLKIRSTKLEDSAMYFCASSTGLAGLGEETQYFGPGTRLLVL.

This clonotype was recorded at least ten times. The chain uses TRBV15 and TRBJ1-5; TRBD1 matches at 9 bases. CDR3 length: 20 residues. Germline assignment: CDR1 LNHNV and CDR2 YYDKDF (reference sequence). The ends lost 4 bases at V and 0 bases at J; junction bases unmatched: 16. Written as DNA, the CDR3 is TGTGCCACCAGCATGGGGTTTTCGGACAGGGGATTTTATAGCAATCAGCCCCAGCATTTT. This encodes CATSMGFSDRGFYSNQPQHF.

This clonotype was picked up many times. The chain couples TRBV4-1 to TRBJ1-2, with D maybe TRBD1 (6 bases). Germline lookup yields CDR1 MGHRA and CDR2 YSYEKL. The CDR3 runs 15 residues. Between the trimmed V and J ends, which lost 8 bases and 5 bases, there was a span of 21 bases. The CDR3 region is CASGTEGGWGYGYTF. The CDR3 DNA reads as TGCGCCAGCGGCACGGAGGGGGGTTGGGGGTATGGCTACACCTTC.

This clonotype was found many times. The chain uses TRBV11-2 and TRBJ1-1; maybe TRBD1 (6 bases). This CDR3 has 17 amino acids. Germline CDR1 is SGHAT and CDR2 is FQNNGV. Trimming cost V 6 bases and J 1 base, with 21 bases left between them. The CDR3 here is CASSRVGGPKRNTEAFF. CDR3 in DNA: TGTGCCAGCAGTAGAGTGGGGGGCCCCAAGAGGAACACTGAAGCTTTCTTT.

This clonotype has more than one count but fewer than ten. The chain employs TRBV6-1 and TRBJ2-1; 7 bases match TRBD1. The CDR3 length is 16 residues. Losses at the gene ends were 1 base for V and 0 bases for J; bases not matched to a gene: 3. Germline V gene sequence: CDR1 MNHNS, CDR2 SASEGT. CDR3 protein: CASSEGGGLSYNEQFF. The CDR3 DNA sequence: TGTGCCAGCAGTGAAGGAGGGGGCCTCTCCTACAATGAGCAGTTCTTC.

This clonotype was observed many times. V is TRBV11-2 and J is TRBJ1-3; D ambiguous. Germline CDR1 reads SGHAT; CDR2 reads FQNNGV. V was trimmed by 2 bases and J by 11 bases, leaving 10 bases between them. The CDR3 extends over 12 amino acids. The CDR3: CASSLFRSAIYF. The CDR3 DNA is TGTGCCAGCAGCTTATTCAGGTCCGCCATATATTTT.

This clonotype was observed many times. The chain couples TRBV28 to TRBJ1-1; D unresolved. Trimming shortened V by 6 bases and J by 2 bases, and 7 bases separated the two germline ends. The CDR3 runs 12 residues. CDR1 is MDHEN, CDR2 SYDVKM, per germline. This CDR3 is CASRDQNTEAFF. DNA of the CDR3: TGTGCCAGCAGGGACCAAAACACTGAAGCTTTCTTT.

The chain combines TRBV30 with TRBJ1-5; D is unresolved. V was trimmed by 3 bases and J by 0 bases, leaving 9 bases between them. This CDR3 region has 14 residues. From germline, CDR1 is GTSNPN and CDR2 SVGIG (reference sequence). DNA of the CDR3: TGTGCCTGGAGCCAAGTATATAGCAATCAGCCCCAGCATTTT. This gives the protein CAWSQVYSNQPQHF.

This clonotype was found many times. The V and J genes are TRBV12-3 or TRBV12-4 and TRBJ2-7; 8 bases map to TRBD1. Unmatched junction bases numbered 11, after V lost 5 bases and J lost 5 bases. The CDR3 covers 15 residues. In DNA, the CDR3 is TGTGCCAGCAGTCCCACCCAGGGGGCTACCCACGAGCAGTACTTC. It translates to CASSPTQGATHEQYF.

This clonotype appeared many times. V usage is TRBV6-5 and J usage is TRBJ2-5, with 7 nucleotides matching TRBD2. The CDR3 is 15 residues long. Trimming at V came to 2 bases and at J to 1 base, leaving 4 bases not matched to a gene. CDR1 is MNHEY and CDR2 is SVGAGI in the germline V gene. CDR3 nucleotide sequence: TGTGCCAGCAGTTACCACGGGACTACCCAAGAGACCCAGTACTTC. It codes for CASSYHGTTQETQYF.

This clonotype was recorded at least ten times. The CDR3 sequence: CASSTGHPGSGYTF. For the CDR3, the DNA is TGCGCCAGCAGCACAGGACACCCTGGTTCCGGCTACACCTTC. The V call is TRBV5-1, the J call TRBJ1-2; a possible D gene is TRBD1 (5 bases). Germline values: CDR1 SGHRS, CDR2 YFSETQ. The CDR3 loop spans 14 amino acids. V dropped 4 bases and J dropped 8 bases, with 18 bases sitting between them.

This clonotype was counted at least ten times. V and J are TRBV13 and TRBJ1-1; D possibly corresponds to TRBD1 (6 bases). The CDR3 loop spans 14 amino acids. From germline, CDR1 is PRHDT and CDR2 FYEKMQ (reference sequence). V dropped 9 bases and J dropped 1 base, with 15 bases sitting between them. The CDR3 loop reads CASQEDSQNTEAFF. The CDR3 DNA reads TGTGCCAGTCAAGAGGACAGTCAGAACACTGAAGCTTTCTTT.

This CDR3 is CASSLDPGPYEQYF. In DNA form, the CDR3 reads TGTGCCAGCAGCTTAGACCCGGGGCCCTACGAGCAGTACTTC. The V gene is TRBV7-9, the J gene TRBJ2-7; D assignment may be TRBD1 or TRBD2 (5 bases each). The germline gives CDR1 SEHNR, CDR2 FQNEAQ (reference sequence). The CDR3 length is 14 residues. The germline V and J ends were trimmed by 1 base and 2 bases, with 9 bases remaining between them.

This clonotype appeared many times. The chain has TRBV12-3 or TRBV12-4 and TRBJ1-5; a weak D match, TRBD1 (5 bases). There are 15 residues in the CDR3. V was cut by 3 bases and J by 2 bases, with 11 bases left in between. The CDR3 region is CASSFRGGGNQPQHF. In DNA, the CDR3 is TGTGCCAGCAGTTTTAGGGGTGGGGGCAATCAGCCCCAGCATTTT.